This T cell receptor beta chain was recorded in a study of blood T cell repertoires in COVID-19. Only in-frame clones appear in the TCRdb table, and some are missing; sequencing was by immunoSEQ multiplex PCR. The data show 200,000 to 250,000 clones, 75% to 90% seen once. The V end was cut by 0 bases, the J end by 1 base, with 7 bases between. There are 14 residues in the CDR3. Germline V gives CDR1 SGHNT, CDR2 YYREEE (reference sequence). This clone was detected once. Other DNA sequences of this sample code for an identical CDR3. Cohorts were assigned according to the clinical history that participants reported.

The TCR originated in a woman aged 18-29 years in a cohort exposed to, infected with or recovered from COVID-19 (not recorded which). The chain links TRBV5-4 to TRBJ1-1; D call uncertain. Sequencing used PBMCs or T cells enriched from blood (not recorded which). CDR3 region: CASSLDRGNTEAFF. The CDR3 coding sequence is TGTGCCAGCAGCTTGGATAGAGGGAACACTGAAGCTTTCTTT. The full variable domain, rest sourced from reference TRBV5-4 and TRBJ1-1, is ETGVTQSPTHLIKTRGQQVTLRCSSQSGHNTVSWYQQALGQGPQFIFQYYREEENGRGNFPPRFSGLQFPNYSSELNVNALELDDSALYLCASSLDRGNTEAFFGQGTRLTVV.